This T cell receptor (beta chain) was found in a study of cytomegalovirus exposure and HLA in healthy donors. Findings and limits, study-wide: In a later analysis, a missense DCLRE1C variant was linked to TCR beta V- and J-gene trimming. Sequencing likely produced, as an artifact, a cluster of highly shared sequence variants.

Healthy people donating bone marrow made up the donors. 13 Jbeta primers and 60 Vbeta primers were used for the PCR. The table came from immunoSEQ multiplex PCR; TCRdb's copy has only in-frame clones and leaves some out. The data show about 130,000 clones, with roughly 82% seen just once and 1% to 1.5% held by the top ten. This clone was counted only a few times. Its antigen remains unidentified. The specimen sequenced was PBMCs. The source of this sequence is a boy between 10 and 17 years old in good health and CMV-seronegative.

The CDR3 DNA follows: TGTGCCAGCAGCCGGTACTCTGGAAACACCATATATTTT. Translation: CASSRYSGNTIYF. The chain joins TRBV5-6 to TRBJ1-3; D uncertain. V gave up 4 bases and J gave up 0 bases, with 5 bases separating them. From germline, CDR1 is SGHDT and CDR2 YYEEEE. This CDR3 comprises 13 residues.